The 26 T cell receptor beta chains listed next were all sequenced from one sample in a study of blood T cell repertoires in COVID-19. Repertoires were generated with immunoSEQ multiplex PCR, while TCRdb's copy carries only in-frame clones and drops some. The repertoire holds 45,000 to 50,000 clones, with around 90% as singletons. The sequenced sample consisted of peripheral blood. The receptors come from a man in his fifties with acute or convalescent COVID-19.

The chain has TRBV2 and TRBJ1-1, with D hard to call. Germline V gene data show CDR1 as SNHLY and CDR2 as FYNNEI. This CDR3 has 14 amino acids. The ends were cut back, 8 bases at V and 0 bases at J, with 13 bases in the middle. For the CDR3, the DNA is TGTGCCAGCCAGACTTTGGGTGTGAACACTGAAGCTTTCTTT. Amino acids: CASQTLGVNTEAFF.

V gene TRBV7-2 combines with J gene TRBJ1-2, with 8 bases matching TRBD1. V gave up 5 bases and J gave up 1 base; unmatched junction bases: 6. This CDR3 comprises 15 residues. CDR1 SGHTA and CDR2 FQGNSA come from the germline V gene. This chain's CDR3 is CASSTSTGVNYGYTF. The CDR3 DNA is TGTGCCAGCAGCACCTCGACAGGGGTTAACTATGGCTACACCTTC.

The sample holds one count of this clone. The chain carries TRBV21-1 and TRBJ1-1; the D segment call TRBD1 is taken from the table without a DNA check. TRBV21-1 constitutes a pseudogene. The CDR3 extends over 12 amino acids. DNA for the CDR3: TGTGCCAGCAGCCAGGGTGAGACTGAAGCTTTCTTT. Protein sequence: CASSQGETEAFF.

This sequence joins TRBV24-1 and TRBJ1-4, with 9 positions matching TRBD1. From germline, CDR1 is KGHDR and CDR2 SFDVKD. CDR3 length equals 15 residues. Losses at the gene ends were 5 bases for V and 8 bases for J; bases not matched to a gene: 8. This CDR3 is CATSVGGTGSEKLFF. The CDR3 region has the DNA TGTGCCACCAGTGTGGGGGGGACAGGGTCGGAAAAACTGTTTTTT.

This chain joins TRBV29-1 and TRBJ1-1; D ambiguous. CDR1 and CDR2 from the germline V gene are SQVTM and ANQGSEA. V was cut by 5 bases and J by 2 bases, with 12 bases left in between. The CDR3 contains 13 residues. CDR3 bases: TGCAGCGTTTTGGTGGCGGCAAACACTGAAGCTTTCTTT. Encoded protein: CSVLVAANTEAFF. Complete variable domain (other parts from reference TRBV29-1 and TRBJ1-1): SAVISQKPSRDICQRGTSLTIQCQVDSQVTMMFWYRQQPGQSLTLIATANQGSEATYESGFVIDKFPISRPNLTFSTLTVSNMSPEDSSIYLCSVLVAANTEAFFGQGTRLTVV.

As DNA, the CDR3 is TGTGCCAGTGGGGTAGGGGCTGGGGAGCTGTTTTTT. It codes for CASGVGAGELFF. V and J are TRBV12-3 or TRBV12-4 and TRBJ2-2; weak D call: TRBD1 (5 bases). The CDR3 spans 12 residues. Trimming cost V 9 bases and J 8 bases, with 13 bases left between them.

This chain uses TRBV18 with TRBJ1-2; 7 bases agree with TRBD1. This CDR3 has 20 amino acids. The V gene's germline CDR1 is KGHSH and CDR2 LQKENI. The V and J ends lost 3 bases and 3 bases, in that order; junction bases with no gene match: 22. DNA for the CDR3: TGTGCCAGCTCACCGGGACAGCCCCTACTACTCCACCCGGGGGACTATGGCTACACCTTC. Amino acids: CASSPGQPLLLHPGDYGYTF.

The rearrangement uses TRBV18 and TRBJ1-5; D possibly corresponds to TRBD1 (5 bases). The CDR3 is made up of 15 amino acids. Trimming removed 4 bases at V and 5 bases at J, with 15 bases between. CDR1 and CDR2 from the germline V gene are KGHSH and LQKENI. CDR3 bases: TGTGCCAGCTCACTGACAATGGGGCCCGATCAGCCCCAGCATTTT. Translation: CASSLTMGPDQPQHF. The variable domain in full, with the rest retrieved from reference TRBV18 and TRBJ1-5, is NAGVMQNPRHLVRRRGQEARLRCSPMKGHSHVYWYRQLPEEGLKFMVYLQKENIIDESGMPKERFSAEFPKEGPSILRIQQVVRGDSAAYFCASSLTMGPDQPQHFGDGTRLSIL.

This chain links TRBV19 with TRBJ1-4; TRBD1 is a possible D gene (5 bases). The CDR3 contains 14 residues. Germline CDR1 reads LNHDA; CDR2 reads SQIVND (reference sequence). With 5 bases removed from V and 6 bases from J, the gap between germline ends came to 13 bases. CDR3 sequence: CASSHVGRDEKLFF. CDR3 nucleotide sequence: TGTGCCAGTAGTCATGTCGGCAGGGATGAAAAACTGTTTTTT.

This chain joins TRBV7-3 and TRBJ2-1, with TRBD1 matching over 8 bases. This CDR3 region has 15 residues. Germline CDR1 and CDR2: SGHTA and FQGTGA. Trimming took 3 bases from V and 4 from J; bases not matched to a gene: 5. The CDR3 protein is CASSFTGGTYNEQFF. In DNA form, the CDR3 reads TGTGCCAGCAGCTTTACAGGGGGAACATACAATGAGCAGTTCTTC.

The V and J genes are TRBV6-4 and TRBJ2-1, with 8 nucleotides matching TRBD2. Germline assignment: CDR1 MRHNA and CDR2 SNTAGT. V trimming: 3 bases; J trimming: 5 bases; junction bases outside the gene matches: 9. The CDR3 spans 16 residues. The CDR3 protein is CASSEMAGGGHNEQFF. For the CDR3, the DNA is TGTGCCAGCAGTGAAATGGCGGGAGGAGGCCACAATGAGCAGTTCTTC.

This clone was picked up one time. The V gene is TRBV5-4, the J gene TRBJ1-4; TRBD1 is a possible D gene (6 bases). The V end lost 2 bases, the J end lost 0 bases, and 11 bases lay between the germline ends. CDR1 is SGHNT and CDR2 is YYREEE in the germline V gene (reference sequence). The length of the CDR3 is 16 residues. The CDR3 here is CASSFRGGPTNEKLFF. DNA of the CDR3: TGTGCCAGCAGCTTCCGAGGGGGACCAACTAATGAAAAACTGTTTTTT.

CDR3 amino acids: CASSLARGGVTGELFF. CDR3 nucleotide sequence: TGTGCCAGCAGTTTAGCGCGGGGAGGGGTCACCGGGGAGCTGTTTTTT. The chain links TRBV27 to TRBJ2-2, with 7 positions matching TRBD2. J was trimmed by 4 bases and V by 2 bases; bases with no gene match: 7. Germline loops: CDR1 MNHEY, CDR2 SMNVEV (reference sequence). The CDR3 is 16 residues long.

As DNA, the CDR3 is TGTGCCAGCAGCTTAGATCGGGGGGGATGGTTTATCATGAACACTGAAGCTTTCTTT. As protein: CASSLDRGGWFIMNTEAFF. This chain links TRBV11-2 with TRBJ1-1; maybe TRBD1 (5 bases). V was shortened by 0 bases and J by 0 bases, with 20 bases between the two germline ends. The CDR3 sequence is 19 residues long. Germline values: CDR1 SGHAT, CDR2 FQNNGV.

CDR3 region: CASSFQGATEAFF. The CDR3 bases are TGCGCCAGCAGCTTCCAGGGGGCAACTGAAGCTTTCTTT. J is TRBJ1-1 and V is TRBV5-1; TRBD1 aligns across 8 bases. Germline V gene lookup returns CDR1 SGHRS and CDR2 YFSETQ. V lost 2 bases and J lost 5; bases outside the gene matches: 2. The CDR3 sequence is 13 residues long.

This clone showed up just once. The chain couples TRBV9 to TRBJ1-3; no definite D call. The ends were cut back, 2 bases at V and 8 bases at J, with 11 bases in the middle. Germline CDR1 is SGDLS and CDR2 is YYNGEE. This CDR3 is built from 13 residues. The CDR3 loop is CASSVAHRDTIYF. As DNA, the CDR3 is TGTGCCAGCAGCGTTGCACACCGGGACACCATATATTTT.

The chain is built from TRBV5-1 and TRBJ2-7; D may be TRBD2 (6 bases). CDR3 length: 16 amino acids. Germline CDR1 reads SGHRS; CDR2 reads YFSETQ. The V end lost 0 bases, the J end lost 0 bases, and 13 bases lay between the germline ends. The CDR3: CASSLGGSGPSYEQYF. CDR3 nucleotide sequence: TGCGCCAGCAGCTTGGGTGGTAGCGGACCCTCCTACGAGCAGTACTTC.

The rearrangement links TRBV7-9 to TRBJ1-2; a weak D match, TRBD1 (6 bases). The germline V and J ends were trimmed by 6 bases and 6 bases, with 17 bases remaining between them. In germline, CDR1 is SEHNR, CDR2 FQNEAQ (reference sequence). This CDR3 region has 14 residues. CDR3 coding DNA: TGTGCCAGCAGGTCTACAGGGAAGTGGAATGGCTACACCTTC. The encoded protein is CASRSTGKWNGYTF.

The gene calls are TRBV19 and TRBJ2-7; 7 bases are a match to TRBD1. V lost 3 bases to trimming and J lost 3 bases; unmatched junction nucleotides: 8. Looked up from germline, CDR1 is LNHDA and CDR2 is SQIVND (reference sequence). The CDR3 is 15 amino acids. CDR3 DNA sequence: TGTGCCAGTAGTATTATGACGGGACAGAACTACGAGCAGTACTTC. Its protein is CASSIMTGQNYEQYF.

CDR3 amino acids: CASRLTGNHGYTF. CDR3 DNA: TGCGCCAGCAGGTTGACAGGGAATCATGGCTACACCTTC. The V gene is TRBV4-3, the J gene TRBJ1-2; TRBD1 aligns across 7 bases. The CDR3 is made up of 13 amino acids. The junction had 7 bases not matched to a gene; V was cut back by 6 bases and J by 6 bases. In germline, CDR1 is LGHNA, CDR2 YSLEER.

In the case of this clone: One end of the junction is discordant with germline, which a read error may explain. This chain uses TRBV7-3 with TRBJ1-2, with TRBD1 matching over 10 bases. Germline V CDR1 and CDR2: SGHTA, FQGTGA. The CDR3 runs to 15 residues. The CDR3 DNA is TGTGCCAGCAGTTTAACCGGGACAGGGGTCTATGGCTACACCTTC. It specifies CASSLTGTGVYGYTF.

The rearrangement links TRBV24-1 to TRBJ2-4, with D perhaps TRBD1 (6 bases). This CDR3 has 16 amino acids. V gave up 3 bases and J gave up 1 base, with 12 bases separating them. Germline lookup yields CDR1 KGHDR and CDR2 SFDVKD. The CDR3 bases are TGTGCCACCAGTGATACCAGGGGAGCCGCCAAAAACATTCAGTACTTC. Encoded protein: CATSDTRGAAKNIQYF.

V and J are TRBV18 and TRBJ1-2; D is undetermined. The CDR3 sequence is 15 residues long. Germline values: CDR1 KGHSH, CDR2 LQKENI. The V end was cut by 2 bases, the J end by 2 bases, with 12 bases between. The CDR3 is CASSPSGGNNYGYTF. The DNA of the CDR3 is TGTGCCAGCTCACCATCGGGAGGCAACAACTATGGCTACACCTTC. Full variable domain (outside the CDR3, taken from reference TRBV18 and TRBJ1-2): NAGVMQNPRHLVRRRGQEARLRCSPMKGHSHVYWYRQLPEEGLKFMVYLQKENIIDESGMPKERFSAEFPKEGPSILRIQQVVRGDSAAYFCASSPSGGNNYGYTFGSGTRLTVV.

The V gene is TRBV30, the J gene TRBJ1-2; TRBD1 matches at 7 bases. V lost 5 bases, J lost 10 bases, and 7 bases stayed unmatched. This CDR3 has 11 amino acids. The germline V gene encodes CDR1 GTSNPN and CDR2 SVGIG (reference sequence). Here the CDR3 reads CAWSGTEPYTF. The CDR3 DNA reads TGTGCCTGGTCCGGGACAGAGCCCTACACCTTC.

This chain links TRBV4-3 with TRBJ2-6; 10 nucleotides agree with TRBD1. Germline V lookup: CDR1 LGHNA, CDR2 YSLEER. The CDR3 runs to 20 residues. With 3 bases clipped from V and 0 bases from J, the junction kept 11 bases outside the gene matches. The CDR3 loop reads CASSHLIPGQGPSGANVLTF. Written as DNA, the CDR3 is TGCGCCAGCAGCCACCTAATCCCGGGACAGGGGCCCTCTGGGGCCAACGTCCTGACTTTC.

The J gene is TRBJ1-1, the V gene TRBV28; D may be TRBD1 (6 bases). The germline CDR1 and CDR2 sequences are MDHEN and SYDVKM. The V end lost 5 bases, the J end lost 2 bases, and 15 bases lay between the germline ends. This CDR3 spans 15 amino acids. CDR3 DNA sequence: TGTGCCAGCAGTATTAGTAGGGGGGGTAACACTGAAGCTTTCTTT. Encoded protein: CASSISRGGNTEAFF.